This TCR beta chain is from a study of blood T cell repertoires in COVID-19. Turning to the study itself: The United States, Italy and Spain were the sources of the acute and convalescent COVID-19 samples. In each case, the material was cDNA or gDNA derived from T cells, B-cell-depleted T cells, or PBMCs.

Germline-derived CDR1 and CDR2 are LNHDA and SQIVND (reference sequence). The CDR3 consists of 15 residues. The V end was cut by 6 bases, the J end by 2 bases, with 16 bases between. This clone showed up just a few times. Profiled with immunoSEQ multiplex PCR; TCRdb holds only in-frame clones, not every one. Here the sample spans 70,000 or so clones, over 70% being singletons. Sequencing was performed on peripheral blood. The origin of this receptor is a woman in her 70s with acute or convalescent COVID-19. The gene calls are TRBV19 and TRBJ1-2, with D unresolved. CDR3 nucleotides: TGTGCCAGTAGCCTTGGCCTCCGCCTGAACTATGGCTACACCTTC. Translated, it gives CASSLGLRLNYGYTF. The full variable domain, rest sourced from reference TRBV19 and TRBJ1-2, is DGGITQSPKYLFRKEGQNVTLSCEQNLNHDAMYWYRQDPGQGLRLIYYSQIVNDFQKGDIAEGYSVSREKKESFPLTVTSAQKNPTAFYLCASSLGLRLNYGYTFGSGTRLTVV.